The text below deals with one TCR beta chain. Germline assignment: CDR1 SGHTA and CDR2 FQGNSA. The CDR3 extends over 15 amino acids. The ends were cut back, 3 bases at V and 4 bases at J, with 13 bases in the middle. These data are taken from a study of T cell changes during pregnancy in multiple sclerosis. The repertoire was sequenced with immunoSEQ multiplex PCR; TCRdb's copy has only in-frame clones and lacks some. The profile covers about 89,000 clones, with approximately 94% appearing a single time and around 0.84% taken by the ten largest. The chain combines TRBV7-2 with TRBJ2-1; a possible D gene is TRBD1 (5 bases). The sequence came from a female donor with multiple sclerosis, enrolled in a pregnancy study. The source material was peripheral blood, sampled in the third trimester of pregnancy. CDR3 region: CASSFQQVGYNEQFF. The DNA for the CDR3 is TGTGCCAGCAGCTTCCAACAGGTTGGATACAATGAGCAGTTCTTC.